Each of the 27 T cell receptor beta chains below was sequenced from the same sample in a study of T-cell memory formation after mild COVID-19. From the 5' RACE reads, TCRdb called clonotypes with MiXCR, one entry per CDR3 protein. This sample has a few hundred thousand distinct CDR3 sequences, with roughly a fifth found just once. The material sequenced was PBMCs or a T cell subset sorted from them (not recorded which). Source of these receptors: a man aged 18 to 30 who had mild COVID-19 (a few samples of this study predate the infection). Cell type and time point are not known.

The CDR3 coding sequence is TGCGCCAGCAGCCCGACAGGGAGCTCCTATAATTCACCCCTCCACTTT. Its protein product is CASSPTGSSYNSPLHF. The chain has TRBV5-1 and TRBJ1-6, with 7 bases matching TRBD1. The CDR3 is made up of 16 amino acids. V gave up 4 bases and J gave up 0 bases; unmatched junction bases: 4. Per the germline V gene, CDR1 is SGHRS and CDR2 is YFSETQ. Based on the CDR3 plus reference TRBV5-1 and TRBJ1-6, the full variable domain is KAGVTQTPRYLIKTRGQQVTLSCSPISGHRSVSWYQQTPGQGLQFLFEYFSETQRNKGNFPGRFSGRQFSNSRSEMNVSTLELGDSALYLCASSPTGSSYNSPLHFGNGTRLTVT.

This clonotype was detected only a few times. CDR3 in DNA: TGCAGTGCTCTTCTACAGGGCACTGAAGCTTTCTTT. Amino acids: CSALLQGTEAFF. The chain joins TRBV20-1 to TRBJ1-1; D may be TRBD1 (6 bases). The germline V and J ends were trimmed by 5 bases and 4 bases, with 11 bases remaining between them. CDR1 is DFQATT, CDR2 SNEGSKA, per germline (reference sequence). The CDR3 length is 12 residues.

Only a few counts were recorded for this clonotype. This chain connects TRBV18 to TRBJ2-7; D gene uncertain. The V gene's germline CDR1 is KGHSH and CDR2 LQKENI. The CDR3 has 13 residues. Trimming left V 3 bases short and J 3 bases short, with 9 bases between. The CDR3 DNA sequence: TGTGCCAGCTCACCCGGGTCGGACTACGAGCAGTACTTC. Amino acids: CASSPGSDYEQYF.

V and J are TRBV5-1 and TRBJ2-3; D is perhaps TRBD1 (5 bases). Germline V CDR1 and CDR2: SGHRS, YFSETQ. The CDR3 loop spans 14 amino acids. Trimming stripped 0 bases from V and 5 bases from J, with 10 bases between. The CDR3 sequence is CASSLGGLGDTQYF. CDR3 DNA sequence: TGCGCCAGCAGCTTGGGGGGCCTGGGAGATACGCAGTATTTT.

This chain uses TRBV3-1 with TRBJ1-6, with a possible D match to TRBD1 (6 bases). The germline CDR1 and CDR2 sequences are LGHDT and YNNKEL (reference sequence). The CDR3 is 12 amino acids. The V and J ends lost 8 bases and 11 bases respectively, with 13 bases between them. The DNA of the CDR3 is TGTGCCAGCGGAGCCCAGGGGCCACCCCTCCACTTT. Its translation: CASGAQGPPLHF.

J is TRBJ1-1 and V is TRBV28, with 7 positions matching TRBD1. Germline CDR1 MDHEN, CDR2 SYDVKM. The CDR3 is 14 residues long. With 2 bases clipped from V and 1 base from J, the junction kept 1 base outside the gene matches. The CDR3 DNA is TGTGCCAGCAGTTTAAACAGGGGGAACACTGAAGCTTTCTTT. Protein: CASSLNRGNTEAFF.

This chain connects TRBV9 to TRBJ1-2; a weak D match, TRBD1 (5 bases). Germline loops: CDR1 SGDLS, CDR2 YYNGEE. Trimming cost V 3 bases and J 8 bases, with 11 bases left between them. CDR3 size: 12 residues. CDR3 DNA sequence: TGTGCCAGCAGCGCCGGGGCGTCCGGCTACACCTTC. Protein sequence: CASSAGASGYTF.

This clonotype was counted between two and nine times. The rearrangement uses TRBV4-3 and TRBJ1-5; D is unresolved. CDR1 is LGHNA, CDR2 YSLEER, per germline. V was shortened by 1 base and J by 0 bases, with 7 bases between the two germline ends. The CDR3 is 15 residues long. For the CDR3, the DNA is TGCGCCAGCAGCCAAGGGACTTATAGCAATCAGCCCCAGCATTTT. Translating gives CASSQGTYSNQPQHF.

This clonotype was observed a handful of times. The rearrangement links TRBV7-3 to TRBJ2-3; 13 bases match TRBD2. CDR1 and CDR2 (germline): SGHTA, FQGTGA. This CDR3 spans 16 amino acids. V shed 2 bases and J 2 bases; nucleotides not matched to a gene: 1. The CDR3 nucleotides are TGTGCCAGCAGCTTAGGGACTAGCGGGGTCACAGATACGCAGTATTTT. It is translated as CASSLGTSGVTDTQYF.

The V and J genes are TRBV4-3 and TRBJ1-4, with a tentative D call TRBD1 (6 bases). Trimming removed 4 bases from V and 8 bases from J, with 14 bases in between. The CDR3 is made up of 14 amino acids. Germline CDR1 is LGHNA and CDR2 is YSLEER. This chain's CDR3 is CASSPPGQSEKLFF. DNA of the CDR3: TGCGCCAGCAGCCCCCCGGGACAAAGCGAAAAACTGTTTTTT.

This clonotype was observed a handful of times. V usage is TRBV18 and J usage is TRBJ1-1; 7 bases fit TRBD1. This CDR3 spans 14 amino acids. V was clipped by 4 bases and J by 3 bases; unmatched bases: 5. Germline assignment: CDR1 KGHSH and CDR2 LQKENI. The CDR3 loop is CASSLGQADTEAFF. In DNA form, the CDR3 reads TGTGCCAGCTCACTTGGACAGGCTGACACTGAAGCTTTCTTT.

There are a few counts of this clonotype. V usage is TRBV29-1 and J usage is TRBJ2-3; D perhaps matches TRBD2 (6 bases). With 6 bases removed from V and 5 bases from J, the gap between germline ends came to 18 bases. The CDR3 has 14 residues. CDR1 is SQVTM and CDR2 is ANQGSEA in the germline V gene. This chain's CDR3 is CSVERNHGGDTQYF. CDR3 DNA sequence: TGCAGCGTCGAGCGGAACCACGGGGGAGATACGCAGTATTTT.

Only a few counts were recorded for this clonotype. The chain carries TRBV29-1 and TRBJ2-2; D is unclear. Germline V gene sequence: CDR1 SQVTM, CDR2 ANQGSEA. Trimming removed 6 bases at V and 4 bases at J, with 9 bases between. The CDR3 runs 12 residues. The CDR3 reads CSVETTTGELFF. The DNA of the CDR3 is TGCAGCGTCGAAACAACCACCGGGGAGCTGTTTTTT.

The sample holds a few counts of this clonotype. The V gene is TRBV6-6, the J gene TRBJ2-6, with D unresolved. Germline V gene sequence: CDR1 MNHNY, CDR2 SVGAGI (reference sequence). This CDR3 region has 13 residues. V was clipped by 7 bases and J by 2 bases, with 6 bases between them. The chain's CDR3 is CASTSTGANVLTF. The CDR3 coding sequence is TGTGCCAGCACATCCACTGGGGCCAACGTCCTGACTTTC.

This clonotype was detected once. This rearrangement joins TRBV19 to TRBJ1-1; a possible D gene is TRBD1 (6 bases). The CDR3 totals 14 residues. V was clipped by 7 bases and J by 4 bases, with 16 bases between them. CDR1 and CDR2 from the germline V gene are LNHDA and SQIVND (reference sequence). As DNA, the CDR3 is TGTGCCAGTACCTCAGGGGACGCGGGCACTGAAGCTTTCTTT. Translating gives CASTSGDAGTEAFF.

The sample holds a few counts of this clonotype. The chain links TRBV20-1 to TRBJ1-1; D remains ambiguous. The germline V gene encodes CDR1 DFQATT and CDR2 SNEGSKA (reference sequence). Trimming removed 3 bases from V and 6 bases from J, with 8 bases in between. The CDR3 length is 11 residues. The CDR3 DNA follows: TGCAGTGCTAGTCTTCATCCTGAAGCTTTCTTT. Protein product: CSASLHPEAFF.

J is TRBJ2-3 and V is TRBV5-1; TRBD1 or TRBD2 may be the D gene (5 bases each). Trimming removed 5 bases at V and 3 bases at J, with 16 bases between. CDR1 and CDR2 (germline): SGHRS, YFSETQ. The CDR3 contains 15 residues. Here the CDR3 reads CASSGRGVSTDTQYF. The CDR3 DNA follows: TGCGCCAGCAGTGGTCGAGGGGTTAGTACAGATACGCAGTATTTT.

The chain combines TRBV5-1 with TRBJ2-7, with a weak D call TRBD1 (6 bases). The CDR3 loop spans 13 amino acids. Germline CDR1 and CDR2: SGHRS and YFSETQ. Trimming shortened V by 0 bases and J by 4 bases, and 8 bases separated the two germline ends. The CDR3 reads CASSLGGQYEQYF. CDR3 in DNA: TGCGCCAGCAGCTTGGGGGGGCAGTACGAGCAGTACTTC.

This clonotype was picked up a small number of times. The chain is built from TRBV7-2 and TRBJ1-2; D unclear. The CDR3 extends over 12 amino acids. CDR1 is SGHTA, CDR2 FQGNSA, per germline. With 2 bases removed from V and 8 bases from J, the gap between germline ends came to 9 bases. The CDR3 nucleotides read TGTGCCAGCAGCTTATTAGGCCCGGGCTACACCTTC. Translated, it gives CASSLLGPGYTF.

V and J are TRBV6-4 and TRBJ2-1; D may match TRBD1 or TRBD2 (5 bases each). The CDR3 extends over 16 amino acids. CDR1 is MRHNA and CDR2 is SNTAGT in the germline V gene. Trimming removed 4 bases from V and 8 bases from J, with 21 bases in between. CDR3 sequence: CASSVEIGVGDYEQFF. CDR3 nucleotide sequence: TGTGCCAGCAGTGTGGAGATAGGGGTGGGAGACTATGAGCAGTTCTTC.

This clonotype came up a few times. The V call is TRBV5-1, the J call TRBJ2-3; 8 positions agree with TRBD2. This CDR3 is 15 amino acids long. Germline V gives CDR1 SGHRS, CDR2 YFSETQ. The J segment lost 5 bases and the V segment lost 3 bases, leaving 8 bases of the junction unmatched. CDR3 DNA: TGCGCCAGCAGCTACCCCCGGGGGGGGCAAGATACGCAGTATTTT. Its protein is CASSYPRGGQDTQYF.

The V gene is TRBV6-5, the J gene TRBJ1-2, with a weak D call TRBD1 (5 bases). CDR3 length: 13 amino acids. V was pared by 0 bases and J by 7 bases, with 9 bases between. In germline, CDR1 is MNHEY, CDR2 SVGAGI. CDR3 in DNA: TGTGCCAGCAGTTACTCCGACACAGGTGGCTACACCTTC. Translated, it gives CASSYSDTGGYTF.

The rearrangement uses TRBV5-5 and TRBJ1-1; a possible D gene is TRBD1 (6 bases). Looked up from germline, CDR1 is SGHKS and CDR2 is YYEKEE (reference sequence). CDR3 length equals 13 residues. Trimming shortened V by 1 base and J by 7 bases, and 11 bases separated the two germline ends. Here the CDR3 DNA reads TGTGCCAGCAGCTTGTCAGAGGGGGGTGAAGCTTTCTTT. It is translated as CASSLSEGGEAFF.

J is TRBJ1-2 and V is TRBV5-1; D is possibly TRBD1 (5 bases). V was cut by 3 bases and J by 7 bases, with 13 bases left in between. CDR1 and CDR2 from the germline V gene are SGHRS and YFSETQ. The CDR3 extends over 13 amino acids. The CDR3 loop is CASSSGLSFGYTF. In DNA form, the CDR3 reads TGCGCCAGCAGCTCGGGACTGTCGTTTGGCTACACCTTC.

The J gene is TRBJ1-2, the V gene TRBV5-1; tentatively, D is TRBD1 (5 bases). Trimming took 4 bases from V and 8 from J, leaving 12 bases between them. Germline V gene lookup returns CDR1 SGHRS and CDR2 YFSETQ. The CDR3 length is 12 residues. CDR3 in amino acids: CASSVDSLGYTF. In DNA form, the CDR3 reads TGCGCCAGCAGCGTTGACAGTCTCGGCTACACCTTC.

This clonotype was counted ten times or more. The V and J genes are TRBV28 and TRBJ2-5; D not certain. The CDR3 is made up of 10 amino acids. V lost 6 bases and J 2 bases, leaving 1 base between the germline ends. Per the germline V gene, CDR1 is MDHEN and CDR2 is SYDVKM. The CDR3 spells CASRQETQYF. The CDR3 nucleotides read TGTGCCAGCAGACAAGAGACCCAGTACTTC. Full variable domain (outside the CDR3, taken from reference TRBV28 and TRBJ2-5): DVKVTQSSRYLVKRTGEKVFLECVQDMDHENMFWYRQDPGLGLRLIYFSYDVKMKEKGDIPEGYSVSREKKERFSLILESASTNQTSMYLCASRQETQYFGPGTRLLVL.

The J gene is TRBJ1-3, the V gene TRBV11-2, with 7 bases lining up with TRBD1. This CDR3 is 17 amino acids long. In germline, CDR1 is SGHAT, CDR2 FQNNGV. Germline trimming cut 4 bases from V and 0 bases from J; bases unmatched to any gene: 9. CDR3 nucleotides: TGTGCCAGCAGCTCGCCGGGACAGTCCACCTCTGGAAACACCATATATTTT. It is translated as CASSSPGQSTSGNTIYF.